A single sample gave rise to the 10 T cell receptor beta chains below, sequenced in a study of STAT5B mutations in CD4+ large granular lymphocyte leukemia. Produced via immunoSEQ multiplex PCR; TCRdb's table is partial and in-frame only. The top ten hold approximately 0.49% of the sample, which has fewer than 35,000 clones, 71% seen once. The sample comprised CD4+ T cells from blood buffy coats. The source is a human donor in good health.

The chain has TRBV28 and TRBJ2-5; D not certain. Trimming cost V 6 bases and J 4 bases, with 21 bases left between them. Germline assignment: CDR1 MDHEN and CDR2 SYDVKM. CDR3 length: 16 amino acids. In DNA form, the CDR3 reads TGTGCCAGCAGGCCAGTGCTCCGAGGCCCCTTAGAGACCCAGTACTTC. It is translated as CASRPVLRGPLETQYF.

This sequence joins TRBV19 and TRBJ1-1; unclear D gene. The CDR3 is 15 residues long. The V end lost 4 bases, the J end lost 2 bases, and 14 bases lay between the germline ends. Per germline, CDR1 LNHDA and CDR2 SQIVND (reference sequence). Written as DNA, the CDR3 is TGTGCCAGTAGTACCGGGAATACAAGAAACACTGAAGCTTTCTTT. It codes for CASSTGNTRNTEAFF.

V is TRBV18 and J is TRBJ1-2; 7 bases agree with TRBD1. The trim removed 6 bases at V and 7 bases at J, leaving 8 bases unmatched. The CDR3 totals 13 residues. Per the germline V gene, CDR1 is KGHSH and CDR2 is LQKENI. The CDR3 loop reads CASSTGDVGGYTF. Here the CDR3 DNA reads TGTGCCAGCTCTACAGGGGATGTTGGTGGCTACACCTTC.

This rearrangement joins TRBV21-1 to TRBJ1-1. TRBV21-1 is a known pseudogene. The CDR3 spans 13 residues. CDR3 sequence (DNA): TGTGCCAGCAGCCGGGACCCCAACACTGAAGCTTTCTTT. Translation: CASSRDPNTEAFF.

The chain combines TRBV13 with TRBJ1-6; possibly TRBD1 for D (6 bases). The CDR3 spans 14 residues. Between the trimmed V and J ends, which lost 4 bases and 9 bases, there was a span of 13 bases. Germline V lookup: CDR1 PRHDT, CDR2 FYEKMQ (reference sequence). The DNA for the CDR3 is TGTGCCAGCAGCTCCTCCGGGGGGGCTTCACCCCTCCACTTT. Its protein product is CASSSSGGASPLHF.

This clone was picked up one time. The chain carries TRBV7-2 and TRBJ2-7; D ambiguous. This CDR3 spans 11 amino acids. Germline V CDR1 and CDR2: SGHTA, FQGNSA. Trimming stripped 5 bases from V and 2 bases from J, with 4 bases between. The CDR3 loop is CASSAAYEQYF. CDR3 coding DNA: TGTGCCAGCAGCGCCGCCTACGAGCAGTACTTC.

The chain joins TRBV10-3 to TRBJ2-3; D is possibly TRBD2 (6 bases). V lost 0 bases and J lost 7, with 14 bases in between. Germline V lookup: CDR1 ENHRY, CDR2 SYGVKD. The CDR3 covers 15 residues. The CDR3 DNA reads TGTGCCATCAGTGAGTCTGGCGGGGCAGTCAATACGCAGTATTTT. Amino acids: CAISESGGAVNTQYF.

The J gene is TRBJ1-2, the V gene TRBV6-1, with a possible D match to TRBD1 (6 bases). Germline CDR1 MNHNS, CDR2 SASEGT. The CDR3 is 15 residues long. V lost 1 base to trimming and J lost 2 bases, with 11 bases between them. The CDR3 is CASSEGLGGNYGYTF. DNA for the CDR3: TGTGCCAGCAGTGAAGGCCTTGGGGGCAACTATGGCTACACCTTC.

This clone was detected only once. The rearrangement links TRBV5-1 to TRBJ2-1; 9 bases map to TRBD1. V shed 3 bases, J shed 5 bases, and the junction held 12 bases outside the gene matches. The CDR3 spans 17 residues. Germline CDR1 SGHRS, CDR2 YFSETQ. The DNA of the CDR3 is TGCGCCAGCAGCTATTCTCCGGGACAGGGTTCGGACAATGAGCAGTTCTTC. It specifies CASSYSPGQGSDNEQFF.

The gene calls are TRBV25-1 and TRBJ1-3; D gene ambiguous. Germline values: CDR1 MGHDK, CDR2 SYGVNS. Trimming removed 2 bases at V and 0 bases at J, with 8 bases between. The CDR3 runs 15 residues. CDR3 region: CASSEPGYSGNTIYF. CDR3 nucleotides: TGTGCCAGCAGTGAACCGGGATACTCTGGAAACACCATATATTTT.